One sample yielded the 26 T cell receptor beta chains listed below, sequenced in a study of T cell changes during pregnancy in multiple sclerosis. Sequenced by immunoSEQ multiplex PCR; TCRdb stores in-frame clones only, minus some. This sample has about 98,000 clones; just over 90% occur once, and the top ten carry roughly 2.1%. This material consisted of peripheral blood, taken after pregnancy. The receptors come from a female donor in good health, enrolled as a control in a pregnancy study.

The gene calls are TRBV28 and TRBJ2-7; weak D call: TRBD1 (5 bases). V gave up 5 bases and J gave up 2 bases, with 16 bases separating them. The germline V gene encodes CDR1 MDHEN and CDR2 SYDVKM. The CDR3 runs to 15 residues. CDR3 residues: CASSLSTGGPYEQYF. The CDR3 DNA reads TGTGCCAGCAGTCTATCCACAGGCGGTCCCTACGAGCAGTACTTC.

CDR3 sequence reads: CACDAWIGDVDTGELFF. CDR3 in DNA: TGTGCCTGTGACGCATGGATAGGAGACGTCGACACCGGGGAGCTGTTTTTT. The chain is built from TRBV30 and TRBJ2-2; D not resolved. Germline-derived CDR1 and CDR2 are GTSNPN and SVGIG (reference sequence). Trimming took 6 bases from V and 3 from J, leaving 23 bases between them. The CDR3 has 17 residues.

The chain has TRBV7-2 and TRBJ2-5, with TRBD2 matching over 8 bases. The CDR3 spans 16 residues. J lost 1 base, V lost 4 bases, and 8 bases had no gene match. Germline V gene data show CDR1 as SGHTA and CDR2 as FQGNSA. The CDR3: CASSSGTRRLQETQYF. The DNA for the CDR3 is TGTGCCAGCAGCTCCGGGACTAGAAGGCTCCAAGAGACCCAGTACTTC.

This chain links TRBV28 with TRBJ1-1; a weak D match, TRBD1 (5 bases). V was clipped by 5 bases and J by 4 bases, with 11 bases between them. Looked up from germline, CDR1 is MDHEN and CDR2 is SYDVKM. The length of the CDR3 is 13 residues. This chain's CDR3 is CASSPTDFTEAFF. As DNA, the CDR3 is TGTGCCAGCAGTCCGACAGATTTCACTGAAGCTTTCTTT.

This sequence joins TRBV10-3 and TRBJ2-7; TRBD2 agrees at 7 bases. Germline trimming cut 0 bases from V and 3 bases from J; bases unmatched to any gene: 8. Germline CDR1 is ENHRY and CDR2 is SYGVKD. The CDR3 extends over 16 amino acids. DNA of the CDR3: TGTGCCATCAGTGAGTCTCCCAGCGGGGTTTTCTACGAGCAGTACTTC. Protein sequence: CAISESPSGVFYEQYF.

This chain uses TRBV11-2 with TRBJ1-5, with D possibly being TRBD1 (5 bases). The CDR3 runs 13 residues. Germline-derived CDR1 and CDR2 are SGHAT and FQNNGV. V was pared by 8 bases and J by 7 bases, with 15 bases between. CDR3 DNA: TGTGCCAGCTCCGTAGGGGTAGGCCAGCCCCAGCATTTT. Protein sequence: CASSVGVGQPQHF.

V is TRBV5-5 and J is TRBJ1-2, with D tentatively TRBD1 (5 bases). V was cut by 6 bases and J by 8 bases, with 17 bases left in between. CDR1 and CDR2 (germline): SGHKS, YYEKEE (reference sequence). This CDR3 comprises 13 residues. As DNA, the CDR3 is TGTGCCAGCATCCCTCAGGGTTCCCGAGGCTACACCTTC. Protein sequence: CASIPQGSRGYTF.

The J gene is TRBJ2-1, the V gene TRBV11-2; 10 bases are shared with TRBD2. The CDR3 spans 15 residues. Germline V gives CDR1 SGHAT, CDR2 FQNNGV. Unmatched junction bases numbered 6, after V lost 6 bases and J lost 4 bases. The CDR3 bases are TGTGCCAGCAGGAAACTAGCGGGAAAATACAATGAGCAGTTCTTC. Translated: CASRKLAGKYNEQFF.

The chain is built from TRBV28 and TRBJ1-5, with 8 bases that match TRBD1. The CDR3 extends over 14 amino acids. Germline assignment: CDR1 MDHEN and CDR2 SYDVKM. The J segment lost 6 bases and the V segment lost 7 bases, leaving 8 bases of the junction unmatched. The CDR3 reads CASITGQGSQPQHF. DNA for the CDR3: TGTGCCAGCATCACAGGACAGGGAAGTCAGCCCCAGCATTTT.

The rearrangement links TRBV19 to TRBJ1-2; D gene ambiguous. The CDR3 length is 13 residues. The ends were cut back, 7 bases at V and 0 bases at J, with 9 bases in the middle. Germline loops: CDR1 LNHDA, CDR2 SQIVND (reference sequence). The CDR3 loop reads CASIPTSNYGYTF. DNA of the CDR3: TGTGCCAGTATCCCTACTTCTAACTATGGCTACACCTTC.

In this sample, this clone turned up once. This chain uses TRBV2 with TRBJ2-3, with 7 nucleotides matching TRBD2. The CDR3 covers 13 residues. CDR1 and CDR2 (germline): SNHLY, FYNNEI. J lost 6 bases, V lost 3 bases, and 3 bases had no gene match. CDR3 amino acids: CASSDLAADTQYF. The CDR3 DNA reads TGTGCCAGCAGTGACCTAGCGGCTGATACGCAGTATTTT.

The chain is built from TRBV6-1 and TRBJ1-2; 9 bases map to TRBD1. From germline, CDR1 is MNHNS and CDR2 SASEGT. Trimming cost V 7 bases and J 8 bases; bases outside gene matches: 8. This CDR3 spans 13 amino acids. CDR3 sequence: CASNPGQGKGYTF. CDR3 sequence (DNA): TGTGCCAGCAACCCGGGACAGGGAAAAGGCTACACCTTC.

This chain joins TRBV7-2 and TRBJ1-2; D gene ambiguous. V was clipped by 5 bases and J by 1 base, with 8 bases between them. Germline V gene sequence: CDR1 SGHTA, CDR2 FQGNSA. CDR3 size: 13 residues. CDR3 sequence reads: CASSPADNYGYTF. The CDR3 DNA reads TGTGCCAGCAGCCCGGCGGATAACTATGGCTACACCTTC.

The gene calls are TRBV19 and TRBJ1-5; D call uncertain. Trimming left V 1 base short and J 0 bases short, with 10 bases between. Germline V gene lookup returns CDR1 LNHDA and CDR2 SQIVND (reference sequence). The CDR3 loop spans 16 amino acids. This CDR3 reads CASSIGGRNSNQPQHF. Here the CDR3 DNA reads TGTGCCAGTAGTATAGGTGGCAGAAATAGCAATCAGCCCCAGCATTTT.

The chain joins TRBV27 to TRBJ1-4; D remains unclear. Germline-derived CDR1 and CDR2 are MNHEY and SMNVEV (reference sequence). Deletions cut 5 bases from V and 10 bases from J, with 14 bases between. This CDR3 contains 13 residues. As DNA, the CDR3 is TGTGCCAGCAGTCTTTTGATGGCTGGAAAACTGTTTTTT. As protein: CASSLLMAGKLFF.

The J gene is TRBJ1-1, the V gene TRBV5-4; D not resolved. The CDR3 is 14 residues long. Germline CDR1 and CDR2: SGHNT and YYREEE (reference sequence). Trimming stripped 0 bases from V and 3 bases from J, with 9 bases between. CDR3 residues: CASSLGREYTEAFF. The DNA of the CDR3 is TGTGCCAGCAGCTTGGGGAGGGAGTACACTGAAGCTTTCTTT.

The chain joins TRBV6-6 to TRBJ1-4, with D possibly being TRBD1 (6 bases). Between the trimmed V and J ends, which lost 7 bases and 8 bases, there was a span of 14 bases. CDR3 length: 13 amino acids. From germline, CDR1 is MNHNY and CDR2 SVGAGI (reference sequence). CDR3 coding DNA: TGTGCCAGCAATTTCAGGGGTTTGGAAAAACTGTTTTTT. It is translated as CASNFRGLEKLFF.

The chain combines TRBV18 with TRBJ1-1; 7 bases are shared with TRBD1. Germline V gene data show CDR1 as KGHSH and CDR2 as LQKENI. V lost 3 bases and J lost 1; bases outside the gene matches: 2. The CDR3 spans 14 residues. CDR3 amino acids: CASSPNRGNTEAFF. CDR3 sequence (DNA): TGTGCCAGCTCACCGAACAGGGGGAACACTGAAGCTTTCTTT.

The CDR3 loop is CASSPGQRAQETQYF. The CDR3 coding sequence is TGTGCCAGCAGCCCTGGACAGAGGGCCCAAGAGACCCAGTACTTC. V gene TRBV11-2 combines with J gene TRBJ2-5; possibly TRBD1 for D (6 bases). Trimming removed 5 bases from V and 1 base from J, with 14 bases in between. The CDR3 is 15 residues long. CDR1 is SGHAT and CDR2 is FQNNGV in the germline V gene.

V is TRBV6-4 and J is TRBJ2-2; possible D gene TRBD2, 6 bases. Looked up from germline, CDR1 is MRHNA and CDR2 is SNTAGT. V shed 0 bases and J shed 1 base, with 9 bases lying between them. The CDR3 contains 16 residues. CDR3 nucleotide sequence: TGTGCCAGCAGTGACTCGGATAGCGGGAACACCGGGGAGCTGTTTTTT. Its translation is CASSDSDSGNTGELFF.

The chain recombines TRBV10-3 with TRBJ1-1, with D uncertain. Trimming took off 11 bases at V and 7 bases at J, with 14 bases between the two ends. CDR1 and CDR2 (germline): ENHRY, SYGVKD. The CDR3 runs to 11 residues. CDR3 nucleotides: TGTGCCCTCCTCATTGAGGGTGAAGCTTTCTTT. Its protein product is CALLIEGEAFF.

The chain employs TRBV30 and TRBJ1-1; no reliable D call. This CDR3 contains 12 residues. Trimming cost V 3 bases and J 1 base, with 6 bases left between them. The germline CDR1 and CDR2 sequences are GTSNPN and SVGIG (reference sequence). This CDR3 reads CAWRQKNTEAFF. The DNA for the CDR3 is TGTGCCTGGAGGCAGAAGAACACTGAAGCTTTCTTT.

V usage is TRBV6-1 and J usage is TRBJ1-1, with 9 positions matching TRBD1. The CDR3 sequence is 13 residues long. The germline V gene encodes CDR1 MNHNS and CDR2 SASEGT. Losses at the gene ends were 6 bases for V and 7 bases for J; bases not matched to a gene: 6. The CDR3 is CASSTTDRGEAFF. The CDR3 nucleotides read TGTGCCAGCAGCACTACGGACAGGGGTGAAGCTTTCTTT.

J is TRBJ2-6 and V is TRBV7-9, with 7 bases identical to TRBD1. Trimming removed 5 bases from V and 2 bases from J; junction bases left unmatched: 9. Germline loops: CDR1 SEHNR, CDR2 FQNEAQ (reference sequence). This CDR3 contains 17 residues. The CDR3 coding sequence is TGTGCCAGCAGCCAACAGGGGAAGGTAGCTGGGGCCAACGTCCTGACTTTC. Residues: CASSQQGKVAGANVLTF.

The chain recombines TRBV7-8 with TRBJ1-1; 8 positions agree with TRBD1. The CDR3 consists of 14 residues. Germline loops: CDR1 SGHVS, CDR2 FQNEAQ. With V trimmed by 5 bases and J by 4 bases, 6 bases remained unmatched. CDR3 protein: CASSRRGLPTEAFF. The CDR3 DNA reads TGTGCCAGCAGCCGCAGGGGGCTCCCCACTGAAGCTTTCTTT.

This CDR3 reads CASSSGGENTGELFF. CDR3 bases: TGTGCCAGCAGTAGCGGGGGGGAGAACACCGGGGAGCTGTTTTTT. V is TRBV6-1 and J is TRBJ2-2, with 10 bases identical to TRBD2. Germline V gives CDR1 MNHNS, CDR2 SASEGT. Trimming at V came to 5 bases and at J to 1 base, leaving 1 base not matched to a gene. The CDR3 has 15 residues.